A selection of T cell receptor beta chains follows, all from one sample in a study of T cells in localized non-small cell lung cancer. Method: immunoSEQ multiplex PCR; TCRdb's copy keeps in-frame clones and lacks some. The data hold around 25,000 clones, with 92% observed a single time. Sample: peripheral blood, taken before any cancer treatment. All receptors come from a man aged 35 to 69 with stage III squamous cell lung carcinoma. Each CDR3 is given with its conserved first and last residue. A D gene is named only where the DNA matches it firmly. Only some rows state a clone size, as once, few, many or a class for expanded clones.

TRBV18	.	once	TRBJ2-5	CASSARGAETQYF	TGTGCCAGCTCAGCCAGGGGAGCGGAGACCCAGTACTTC
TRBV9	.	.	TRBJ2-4	CASSVAPGERYIQYF	TGTGCCAGCAGCGTAGCCCCAGGGGAGAGGTACATTCAGTACTTC
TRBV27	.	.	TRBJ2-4	CASSLLAGPLAKNIQYF	TGTGCCAGCAGTTTACTAGCAGGGCCCTTAGCCAAAAACATTCAGTACTTC
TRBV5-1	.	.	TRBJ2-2	CASSAGHTNTGELFF	TGCGCCAGCAGCGCAGGACATACGAACACCGGGGAGCTGTTTTTT
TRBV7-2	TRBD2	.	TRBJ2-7	CASSLVGLAGAPYEQYF	TGTGCCAGCAGCTTAGTAGGCCTAGCGGGGGCACCCTACGAGCAGTACTTC
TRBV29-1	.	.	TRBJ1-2	CSVELGAGYGYTF	TGCAGCGTTGAACTGGGGGCGGGCTATGGCTACACCTTC
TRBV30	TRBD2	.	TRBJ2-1	CAWSIGGSVNEQFF	TGTGCCTGGAGTATCGGCGGGAGTGTGAATGAGCAGTTCTTC
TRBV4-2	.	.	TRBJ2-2	CASSLEGATGELFF	TGTGCCAGCAGCCTGGAAGGGGCCACCGGGGAGCTGTTTTTT
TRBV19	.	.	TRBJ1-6	CASSMGNSGNSPLHF	TGTGCCAGTAGTATGGGGAACAGCGGCAATTCACCCCTCCACTTT
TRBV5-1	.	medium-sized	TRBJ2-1	CASSLGVSGNEQFF	TGCGCCAGCAGCTTGGGGGTTAGCGGCAATGAGCAGTTCTTC
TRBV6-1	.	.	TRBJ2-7	CAAQGFFYEQYF	TGTGCCGCCCAGGGGTTTTTCTACGAGCAGTACTTC
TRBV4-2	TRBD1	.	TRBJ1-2	CASSQPGQNYGYTF	TGTGCCAGCAGCCAACCGGGACAGAACTATGGCTACACCTTC
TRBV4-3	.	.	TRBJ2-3	CASSQEGRRDTDTQYF	TGCGCCAGCAGCCAAGAAGGGAGAAGGGACACAGATACGCAGTATTTT
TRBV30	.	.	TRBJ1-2	CAWGGSYGYTF	TGTGCCTGGGGGGGCTCCTATGGCTACACCTTC
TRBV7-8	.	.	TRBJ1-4	CASSLKYRPTNEKLFF	TGTGCCAGCAGCTTAAAATACAGACCAACTAATGAAAAACTGTTTTTT
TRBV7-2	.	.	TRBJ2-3	CASSLEGRTDTQYF	TGTGCCAGCAGCTTAGAGGGTCGCACAGATACGCAGTATTTT
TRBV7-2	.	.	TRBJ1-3	CASSYPGQRTIYF	TGTGCCAGCAGCTACCCGGGACAAAGAACCATATATTTT
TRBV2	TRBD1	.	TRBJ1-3	CASSTGTGRSGNTIYF	TGTGCCAGCAGCACCGGGACAGGGAGATCTGGAAACACCATATATTTT
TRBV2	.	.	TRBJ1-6	CASRDQNSPLHF	TGTGCCAGCAGGGACCAAAATTCACCCCTCCACTTT
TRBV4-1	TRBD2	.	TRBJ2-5	CASSRDSASGGETQYF	TGCGCCAGCAGCCGGGATAGCGCTAGCGGGGGTGAGACCCAGTACTTC
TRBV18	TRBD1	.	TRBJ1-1	CASSLYRGLRTEAFF	TGTGCCAGCTCACTCTACAGGGGGCTGAGGACTGAAGCTTTCTTT
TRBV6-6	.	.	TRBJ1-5	CASRSTDQPQHF	TGTGCCAGCAGGTCCACAGATCAGCCCCAGCATTTT
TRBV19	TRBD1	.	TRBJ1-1	CASSQGAGNTEAFF	TGTGCCAGTTCACAGGGGGCCGGGAACACTGAAGCTTTCTTT
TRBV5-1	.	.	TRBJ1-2	CASTPTDFNYGYTF	TGCGCCAGCACCCCGACAGATTTTAACTATGGCTACACCTTC
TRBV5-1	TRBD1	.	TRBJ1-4	CASSEGTGGREKLFF	TGCGCCAGCAGCGAGGGGACAGGGGGCCGGGAAAAACTGTTTTTT
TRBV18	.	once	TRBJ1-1	CASSSTRVSGTEAFF	TGTGCCAGCTCATCTACGAGGGTATCCGGCACTGAAGCTTTCTTT
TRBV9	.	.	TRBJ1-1	CASSVGRNTEAFF	TGTGCCAGCAGCGTGGGCAGAAACACTGAAGCTTTCTTT
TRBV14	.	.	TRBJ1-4	CASRRGVEKLFF	TGTGCCAGCCGGCGGGGGGTCGAAAAACTGTTTTTT
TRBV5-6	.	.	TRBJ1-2	CASSFLSQGPAFGDTF	TGTGCCAGCAGCTTTCTTTCACAGGGCCCCGCCTTTGGTGACACCTTC
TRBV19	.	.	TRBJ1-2	CASSPRGDYGYTF	TGTGCCAGTAGTCCGAGGGGCGACTATGGCTACACCTTC
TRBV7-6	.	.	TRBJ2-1	CASMPGGQAYNEQFF	TGTGCCAGCATGCCTGGGGGCCAGGCCTACAATGAGCAGTTCTTC
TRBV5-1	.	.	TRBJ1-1	CASLPGTVNTEAFF	TGCGCCAGTCTCCCGGGGACGGTGAACACTGAAGCTTTCTTT
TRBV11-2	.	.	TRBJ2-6	CASSLDPGLSGANVLTF	TGTGCCAGCAGCTTAGACCCCGGGTTATCTGGGGCCAACGTCCTGACTTTC
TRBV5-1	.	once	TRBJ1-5	CASSLEGYSNQPQHF	TGCGCCAGCAGCTTGGAAGGGTACAGCAATCAGCCCCAGCATTTT
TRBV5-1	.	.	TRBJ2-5	CASSLGDSGETQYF	TGCGCCAGCAGCTTGGGGGACAGCGGGGAGACCCAGTACTTC
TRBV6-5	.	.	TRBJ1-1	CASSYSGTLYTEAFF	TGTGCCAGCAGTTACTCCGGGACGCTCTACACTGAAGCTTTCTTT
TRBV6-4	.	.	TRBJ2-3	CASSDDGTSTDTQYF	TGTGCCAGCAGTGACGACGGAACTAGCACAGATACGCAGTATTTT
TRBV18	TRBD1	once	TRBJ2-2	CASSPTGDSGELFF	TGTGCCAGCTCACCGACAGGGGATTCCGGGGAGCTGTTTTTT
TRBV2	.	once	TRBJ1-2	CASRGNWKGYTF	TGTGCCAGCAGGGGTAACTGGAAGGGCTACACCTTC
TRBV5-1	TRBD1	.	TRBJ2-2	CASQTGDNTGELFF	TGCGCCAGCCAGACAGGGGACAACACCGGGGAGCTGTTTTTT
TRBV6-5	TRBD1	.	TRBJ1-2	CASRPGTVGGYTF	TGTGCCAGCAGACCCGGGACAGTCGGGGGCTACACCTTC
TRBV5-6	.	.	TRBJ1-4	CASSVVTNEKLFF	TGTGCCAGCAGCGTGGTAACTAATGAAAAACTGTTTTTT
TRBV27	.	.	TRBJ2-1	CASRLGLSGNNEQFF	TGTGCCAGCAGGCTGGGGCTCTCAGGAAACAATGAGCAGTTCTTC
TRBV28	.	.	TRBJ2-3	CASSLYGEGTQYF	TGTGCCAGCAGTTTATACGGGGAAGGTACGCAGTATTTT
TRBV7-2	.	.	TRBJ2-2	CASSTQAVTGELFF	TGTGCCAGCAGCACCCAAGCGGTCACCGGGGAGCTGTTTTTT
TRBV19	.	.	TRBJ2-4	CASSGRDATFDIQYF	TGTGCCAGTAGTGGCCGGGACGCCACCTTTGACATTCAGTACTTC
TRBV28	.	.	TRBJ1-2	CASSFNDYGYTF	TGTGCCAGCAGTTTTAACGACTATGGCTACACCTTC
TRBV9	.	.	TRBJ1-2	CASSVYGGRDGYTF	TGTGCCAGCAGCGTTTACGGGGGGCGGGATGGCTACACCTTC
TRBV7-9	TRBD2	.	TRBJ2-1	CASSSSGAAYNEQFF	TGTGCCAGCAGTTCCAGCGGGGCCGCCTACAATGAGCAGTTCTTC
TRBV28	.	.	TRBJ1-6	CASRDGGLALHF	TGTGCCAGCAGAGATGGCGGGTTAGCCCTCCACTTT
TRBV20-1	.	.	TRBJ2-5	CSAGLGETQYF	TGCAGTGCTGGCTTGGGGGAGACCCAGTACTTC
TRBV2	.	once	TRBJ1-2	CASRRSGDYGYTF	TGTGCCAGCCGTCGCTCGGGGGACTATGGCTACACCTTC
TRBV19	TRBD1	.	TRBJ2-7	CASSSLDRAYEQYF	TGTGCCAGTAGTTCGCTGGACAGGGCCTACGAGCAGTACTTC
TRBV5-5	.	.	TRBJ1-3	CASSQVGFNSGNTIYF	TGTGCCAGCAGCCAGGTGGGGTTTAACTCTGGAAACACCATATATTTT
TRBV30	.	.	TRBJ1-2	CAWGFSYGYTF	TGTGCCTGGGGGTTTTCCTATGGCTACACCTTC